These 26 T cell receptor beta chains originate from one sample sequenced in a study of T cell responses to AZD1222 COVID-19 vaccine. The method was immunoSEQ multiplex PCR; TCRdb's version includes in-frame clones alone and lacks a portion of them. The sample lists some 130,000 clones, roughly nine tenths seen once, with roughly 2.3% in the top ten. The input for sequencing was peripheral blood, taken on day 0 of AZD1222 vaccination. The receptors were gathered from an adult in good health.

To note about this clone: Other DNA sequences in this specimen translate into the identical CDR3. The rearrangement uses TRBV5-1 and TRBJ1-3; TRBD1 agrees at 9 bases. Germline assignment: CDR1 SGHRS and CDR2 YFSETQ. CDR3 length: 16 amino acids. Losses at the gene ends were 2 bases for V and 1 base for J; bases not matched to a gene: 4. CDR3 sequence reads: CASSLDRGTSGNTIYF. DNA of the CDR3: TGCGCCAGCAGCTTAGACAGGGGGACGTCTGGAAACACCATATATTTT. Based on the CDR3 plus reference TRBV5-1 and TRBJ1-3, the full variable domain is KAGVTQTPRYLIKTRGQQVTLSCSPISGHRSVSWYQQTPGQGLQFLFEYFSETQRNKGNFPGRFSGRQFSNSRSEMNVSTLELGDSALYLCASSLDRGTSGNTIYFGEGSWLTVV.

The chain links TRBV5-1 to TRBJ2-3; possibly TRBD1 for D (5 bases). V lost 0 bases and J lost 2, with 13 bases in between. CDR3 length: 16 residues. Germline V gene lookup returns CDR1 SGHRS and CDR2 YFSETQ. CDR3 DNA sequence: TGCGCCAGCAGCTTGGAGGGGTTAGCAGTCACAGATACGCAGTATTTT. It codes for CASSLEGLAVTDTQYF.

The chain uses TRBV30 and TRBJ1-1; D unresolved. This CDR3 region has 13 residues. Germline CDR1 reads GTSNPN; CDR2 reads SVGIG (reference sequence). Trimming pared 0 bases from V and 4 bases from J, leaving 9 bases between. The CDR3 DNA is TGTGCCTGGAGTGTCGACTGGACCACTGAAGCTTTCTTT. Translating gives CAWSVDWTTEAFF. Full variable domain (remainder filled in from reference TRBV30 and TRBJ1-1): SQTIHQWPATLVQPVGSPLSLECTVEGTSNPNLYWYRQAAGRGLQLLFYSVGIGQISSEVPQNLSASRPQDRQFILSSKKLLLSDSGFYLCAWSVDWTTEAFFGQGTRLTVV.

V usage is TRBV2 and J usage is TRBJ1-2; no clear D. CDR3 length: 14 amino acids. Germline CDR1 reads SNHLY; CDR2 reads FYNNEI. Trimming left V 6 bases short and J 0 bases short, with 11 bases between. The CDR3 loop reads CASSKSSANYGYTF. The CDR3 nucleotides are TGTGCCAGCAGCAAGAGCTCAGCTAACTATGGCTACACCTTC.

The chain couples TRBV19 to TRBJ2-7; 10 bases fit TRBD2. This CDR3 has 17 amino acids. After removal of 3 bases from V and 5 bases from J, the junction contained 13 bases not matched to a gene. Germline CDR1 LNHDA, CDR2 SQIVND (reference sequence). The CDR3 nucleotides are TGTGCCAGTAGTATTTGGGCTTCTAGCGGGAGCGGACACGAGCAGTACTTC. It encodes CASSIWASSGSGHEQYF. Based on the CDR3 plus reference TRBV19 and TRBJ2-7, the full variable domain is DGGITQSPKYLFRKEGQNVTLSCEQNLNHDAMYWYRQDPGQGLRLIYYSQIVNDFQKGDIAEGYSVSREKKESFPLTVTSAQKNPTAFYLCASSIWASSGSGHEQYFGPGTRLTVT.

This chain connects TRBV3-1 (or the pseudogene TRBV3-2) to TRBJ2-2; D unresolved. Trimming removed 2 bases from V and 2 bases from J, with 12 bases in between. Per the germline V gene, CDR1 is LGHDT and CDR2 is YNNKEL (reference sequence). This CDR3 region has 16 residues. CDR3 sequence (DNA): TGTGCCAGCAGCCAACGATCCGTCAGAAACACCGGGGAGCTGTTTTTT. This gives the protein CASSQRSVRNTGELFF.

This chain uses TRBV28 with TRBJ1-6, with a weak D call TRBD1 (5 bases). Germline V lookup: CDR1 MDHEN, CDR2 SYDVKM. The ends were cut back, 6 bases at V and 7 bases at J, with 19 bases in the middle. The CDR3 runs 16 residues. DNA of the CDR3: TGTGCCAGCAGCCCAGGGAGAGGGAAGGGGAATTCACCCCTCCACTTT. Translation: CASSPGRGKGNSPLHF.

The CDR3 DNA sequence: TGTGCCAGCAGGGGAAGGGTCCTCGGATCTACCACTTGGCACACTGAAGCTTTCTTT. This gives the protein CASRGRVLGSTTWHTEAFF. The chain combines TRBV27 with TRBJ1-1; D is uncertain. This CDR3 is 19 amino acids long. Germline V lookup: CDR1 MNHEY, CDR2 SMNVEV (reference sequence). The V end lost 6 bases, the J end lost 3 bases, and 29 bases lay between the germline ends.

This rearrangement joins TRBV9 to TRBJ2-7, with D maybe TRBD1 (6 bases). The germline V gene encodes CDR1 SGDLS and CDR2 YYNGEE. V was clipped by 3 bases and J by 4 bases, with 11 bases between them. This CDR3 has 13 amino acids. The CDR3 loop is CASSDKQGYEQYF. CDR3 in DNA: TGTGCCAGCAGCGATAAACAGGGTTACGAGCAGTACTTC. Complete variable domain (other parts from reference TRBV9 and TRBJ2-7): DSGVTQTPKHLITATGQRVTLRCSPRSGDLSVYWYQQSLDQGLQFLIQYYNGEERAKGNILERFSAQQFPDLHSELNLSSLELGDSALYFCASSDKQGYEQYFGPGTRLTVT.

This rearrangement joins TRBV9 to TRBJ2-3, with 10 bases identical to TRBD2. V was pared by 4 bases and J by 7 bases, with 6 bases of the junction left unmatched. The CDR3 extends over 14 amino acids. The germline gives CDR1 SGDLS, CDR2 YYNGEE. The CDR3 reads CASSQSGRANTQYF. CDR3 bases: TGTGCCAGCAGCCAAAGCGGGAGGGCGAATACGCAGTATTTT.

V gene TRBV3-1 (or the pseudogene TRBV3-2) combines with J gene TRBJ1-2; D is unresolved. This CDR3 has 14 amino acids. CDR1 and CDR2 from the germline V gene are LGHDT and YNNKEL (reference sequence). The V gene lost 2 bases and the J gene lost 5 bases, with 12 bases spanning the gap. CDR3 coding DNA: TGTGCCAGCAGCCAATCTAGAGGGCCGTATGGCTACACCTTC. This gives the protein CASSQSRGPYGYTF.

The CDR3 DNA is TGTGCCAGCAGCTTAACGGCGGGCTCTAACTATGGCTACACCTTC. Encoded protein: CASSLTAGSNYGYTF. The rearrangement joins TRBV7-3 to TRBJ1-2; the D is unclear. Germline loops: CDR1 SGHTA, CDR2 FQGTGA. Trimming removed 0 bases from V and 0 bases from J, with 8 bases in between. The CDR3 loop spans 15 amino acids.

This clone was observed once. The chain's CDR3 is CASSFDQGGQPQHF. As DNA, the CDR3 is TGTGCCAGCAGTTTCGACCAAGGGGGTCAGCCCCAGCATTTT. The chain links TRBV6-6 to TRBJ1-5, with D perhaps TRBD1 (6 bases). CDR1 is MNHNY and CDR2 is SVGAGI in the germline V gene (reference sequence). This CDR3 contains 14 residues. The V end lost 4 bases, the J end lost 6 bases, and 13 bases lay between the germline ends.

The genes are TRBV28 and TRBJ2-4; 11 bases are a match to TRBD1. The CDR3 has 15 amino acids. The V segment lost 7 bases and the J segment 10 bases; nucleotides outside the gene matches: 12. Germline assignment: CDR1 MDHEN and CDR2 SYDVKM. CDR3: CASNTSPGQGGIQYF. The CDR3 nucleotides are TGTGCCAGCAATACTTCACCGGGACAGGGGGGGATTCAGTACTTC.

The chain recombines TRBV6-5 with TRBJ1-2; tentative D call: TRBD1 (6 bases). V lost 8 bases to trimming and J lost 4 bases, with 17 bases between them. Germline-derived CDR1 and CDR2 are MNHEY and SVGAGI. There are 14 residues in the CDR3. Here the CDR3 reads CASRAGGGTYGYTF. In DNA, the CDR3 is TGTGCCAGCCGGGCGGGAGGGGGGACCTATGGCTACACCTTC.

The V call is TRBV2, the J call TRBJ2-4; 9 nucleotides align to TRBD1. This CDR3 has 14 amino acids. The V and J ends lost 2 bases and 7 bases, in that order; junction bases with no gene match: 3. CDR1 SNHLY and CDR2 FYNNEI come from the germline V gene. CDR3 residues: CASSERDRENIQYF. CDR3 sequence (DNA): TGTGCCAGCAGTGAAAGGGACAGGGAGAACATTCAGTACTTC.

This chain uses TRBV5-1 with TRBJ2-6; 7 nucleotides match TRBD1. V shed 4 bases and J 0 bases; nucleotides not matched to a gene: 10. The germline CDR1 and CDR2 sequences are SGHRS and YFSETQ. The CDR3 is 18 residues long. For the CDR3, the DNA is TGCGCCAGCAGCACGGGACAGAGAGGGATCTCTGGGGCCAACGTCCTGACTTTC. This sequence encodes CASSTGQRGISGANVLTF.

The V and J genes are TRBV7-9 and TRBJ1-2, with D unresolved. The germline V gene has CDR1 SEHNR and CDR2 FQNEAQ (reference sequence). Trimming shortened V by 1 base and J by 3 bases, and 3 bases separated the two germline ends. The length of the CDR3 is 12 residues. DNA for the CDR3: TGTGCCAGCAGCTTAGGGGACTATGGCTACACCTTC. This encodes CASSLGDYGYTF.

The chain couples TRBV28 to TRBJ2-7, with D tentatively TRBD1 (6 bases). Germline-derived CDR1 and CDR2 are MDHEN and SYDVKM. This CDR3 is 15 amino acids long. V dropped 3 bases and J dropped 3 bases, with 15 bases sitting between them. The CDR3 spells CASSFGQSTDYEQYF. CDR3 bases: TGTGCCAGCAGTTTCGGACAGTCTACCGACTACGAGCAGTACTTC.

The V call is TRBV15, the J call TRBJ2-5; no definite D call. In germline, CDR1 is LNHNV, CDR2 YYDKDF (reference sequence). The CDR3 sequence is 12 residues long. Trimming cost V 0 bases and J 7 bases, with 6 bases left between them. CDR3: CATSRDQATQYF. The CDR3 DNA sequence: TGTGCCACCAGCAGAGATCAGGCGACCCAGTACTTC.

V usage is TRBV28 and J usage is TRBJ1-5; D is unresolved. There are 15 residues in the CDR3. With 3 bases removed from V and 4 bases from J, the gap between germline ends came to 13 bases. Looked up from germline, CDR1 is MDHEN and CDR2 is SYDVKM. CDR3 nucleotide sequence: TGTGCCAGCAGTTTCGAGGGTCACTCAAATCAGCCCCAGCATTTT. Translated, it gives CASSFEGHSNQPQHF.

The gene calls are TRBV19 and TRBJ2-5, with D unclear. The CDR3 extends over 15 amino acids. Germline V CDR1 and CDR2: LNHDA, SQIVND (reference sequence). Trimming pared 5 bases from V and 4 bases from J, leaving 17 bases between. CDR3 region: CASSEQTGPRETQYF. The CDR3 DNA reads as TGTGCCAGTAGTGAGCAGACGGGTCCACGAGAGACCCAGTACTTC. The variable domain in full, with the rest retrieved from reference TRBV19 and TRBJ2-5, is DGGITQSPKYLFRKEGQNVTLSCEQNLNHDAMYWYRQDPGQGLRLIYYSQIVNDFQKGDIAEGYSVSREKKESFPLTVTSAQKNPTAFYLCASSEQTGPRETQYFGPGTRLLVL.

This clone was seen only once. This chain connects TRBV5-1 to TRBJ1-1, with 7 bases fitting TRBD1. J lost 5 bases, V lost 3 bases, and 10 bases had no gene match. Germline V gives CDR1 SGHRS, CDR2 YFSETQ. The CDR3 sequence is 15 residues long. In DNA form, the CDR3 reads TGCGCCAGCAGCTCCGTAAGTTCAGGGGGGACTGAAGCTTTCTTT. It codes for CASSSVSSGGTEAFF.

This rearrangement joins TRBV25-1 to TRBJ1-1; D not certain. Trimming took off 0 bases at V and 3 bases at J, with 8 bases between the two ends. Germline V gene lookup returns CDR1 MGHDK and CDR2 SYGVNS. The CDR3 sequence is 14 residues long. The CDR3 here is CASSEYGRDTEAFF. The CDR3 nucleotides read TGTGCCAGCAGTGAATATGGCAGAGACACTGAAGCTTTCTTT.

The chain recombines TRBV30 with TRBJ2-3, with 9 bases lining up with TRBD2. V was clipped by 1 base and J by 6 bases; unmatched bases: 2. From germline, CDR1 is GTSNPN and CDR2 SVGIG (reference sequence). The CDR3 has 13 amino acids. Here the CDR3 DNA reads TGTGCCTGGAGTGGGACTAGCGACGATACGCAGTATTTT. This encodes CAWSGTSDDTQYF. The full variable domain, completed using reference TRBV30 and TRBJ2-3, is SQTIHQWPATLVQPVGSPLSLECTVEGTSNPNLYWYRQAAGRGLQLLFYSVGIGQISSEVPQNLSASRPQDRQFILSSKKLLLSDSGFYLCAWSGTSDDTQYFGPGTRLTVL.

About this clone itself: The sample carries other DNA sequences with the same CDR3. The chain links TRBV3-1 (or the pseudogene TRBV3-2) to TRBJ1-3, with TRBD1 identical over 7 bases. With 4 bases clipped from V and 0 bases from J, the junction kept 0 bases outside the gene matches. The CDR3 is 14 residues long. Germline CDR1 is LGHDT and CDR2 is YNNKEL (reference sequence). CDR3 nucleotides: TGTGCCAGCAGCCGACAGGGCTCTGGAAACACCATATATTTT. This translates into CASSRQGSGNTIYF.